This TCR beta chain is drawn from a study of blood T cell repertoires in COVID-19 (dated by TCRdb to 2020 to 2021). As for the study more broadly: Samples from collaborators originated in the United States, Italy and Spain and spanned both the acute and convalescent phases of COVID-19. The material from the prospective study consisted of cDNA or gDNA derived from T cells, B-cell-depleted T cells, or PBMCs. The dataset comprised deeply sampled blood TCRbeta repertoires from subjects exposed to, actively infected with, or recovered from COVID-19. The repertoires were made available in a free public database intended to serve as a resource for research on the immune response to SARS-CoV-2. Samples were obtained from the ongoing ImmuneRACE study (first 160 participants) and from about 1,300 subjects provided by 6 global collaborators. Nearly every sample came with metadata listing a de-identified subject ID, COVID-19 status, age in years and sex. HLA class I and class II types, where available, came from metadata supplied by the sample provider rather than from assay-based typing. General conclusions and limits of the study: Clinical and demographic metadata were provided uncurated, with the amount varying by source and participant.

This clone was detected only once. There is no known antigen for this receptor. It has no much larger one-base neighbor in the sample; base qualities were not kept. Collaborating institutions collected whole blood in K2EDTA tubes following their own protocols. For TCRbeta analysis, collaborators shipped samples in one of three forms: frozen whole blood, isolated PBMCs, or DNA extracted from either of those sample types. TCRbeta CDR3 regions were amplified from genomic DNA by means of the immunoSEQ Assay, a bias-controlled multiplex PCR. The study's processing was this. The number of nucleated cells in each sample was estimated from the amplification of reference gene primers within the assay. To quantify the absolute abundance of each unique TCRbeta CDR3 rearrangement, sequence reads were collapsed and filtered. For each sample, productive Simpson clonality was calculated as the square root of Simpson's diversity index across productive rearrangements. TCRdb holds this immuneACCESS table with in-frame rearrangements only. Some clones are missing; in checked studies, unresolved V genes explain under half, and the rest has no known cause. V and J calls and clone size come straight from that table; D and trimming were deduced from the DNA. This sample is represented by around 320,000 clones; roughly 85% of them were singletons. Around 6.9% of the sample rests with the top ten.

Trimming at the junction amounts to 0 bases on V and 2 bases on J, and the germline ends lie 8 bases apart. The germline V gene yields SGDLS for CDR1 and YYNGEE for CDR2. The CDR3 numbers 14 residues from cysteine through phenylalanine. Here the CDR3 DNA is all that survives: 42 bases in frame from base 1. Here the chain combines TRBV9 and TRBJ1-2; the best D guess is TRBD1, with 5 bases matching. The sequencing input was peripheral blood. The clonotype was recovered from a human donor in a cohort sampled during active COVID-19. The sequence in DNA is TGTGCCAGCAGCGTAGCTGACAGAAACTATGGCTACACCTTC. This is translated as CASSVADRNYGYTF. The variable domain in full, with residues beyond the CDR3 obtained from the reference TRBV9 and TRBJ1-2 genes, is DSGVTQTPKHLITATGQRVTLRCSPRSGDLSVYWYQQSLDQGLQFLIQYYNGEERAKGNILERFSAQQFPDLHSELNLSSLELGDSALYFCASSVADRNYGYTFGSGTRLTVV.